Shown below are 28 T cell receptor beta chains from a single sample sequenced in a study of beta chain features in type 1 diabetes. Reverse transcribing all isolated RNA meant expressed TCRB transcripts were sequenced. The table came from immunoSEQ multiplex PCR; TCRdb's copy has only in-frame clones and leaves some out. In the table there are about 230,000 clones, 9.6% of which are singletons. The sequencing input was naive CD4+ T cells from blood. These receptors were obtained from a woman younger than 35 in good health.

The chain has TRBV29-1 and TRBJ1-2; the match to TRBD1 covers 10 bases. CDR1 and CDR2 from the germline V gene are SQVTM and ANQGSEA. The CDR3 runs 18 residues. Trimming at V came to 0 bases and at J to 6 bases, leaving 16 bases not matched to a gene. The CDR3 DNA follows: TGCAGCGTTGAAGACTTCTCCCTCGCCGCGACAGGGGGCGATGGCTACACCTTC. Translation: CSVEDFSLAATGGDGYTF.

The chain is built from TRBV6-1 and TRBJ2-1; D uncertain. The CDR3 spans 11 residues. Germline assignment: CDR1 MNHNS and CDR2 SASEGT. The germline V and J ends were trimmed by 4 bases and 9 bases, with 7 bases remaining between them. The CDR3 sequence: CASSALGEQFF. Here the CDR3 DNA reads TGTGCCAGCAGTGCCCTCGGTGAGCAGTTCTTC.

This clone has only a few counts. The chain recombines TRBV2 with TRBJ2-1; unclear D gene. This CDR3 has 14 residues. The germline gives CDR1 SNHLY, CDR2 FYNNEI. The V end lost 6 bases, the J end lost 6 bases, and 15 bases lay between the germline ends. The DNA for the CDR3 is TGTGCCAGCAGCTCTATAACCCGCCGCAATGAGCAGTTCTTC. Residues: CASSSITRRNEQFF.

This clone showed up just a few times. The V call is TRBV7-2, the J call TRBJ2-1; 8 nucleotides align to TRBD2. Trimming removed 0 bases from V and 9 bases from J; junction bases left unmatched: 7. Germline V CDR1 and CDR2: SGHTA, FQGNSA. The CDR3 has 15 residues. The CDR3 spells CASSLARGSGVEQFF. The CDR3 nucleotides read TGTGCCAGCAGCTTAGCGCGTGGTAGCGGGGTTGAGCAGTTCTTC.

The chain uses TRBV5-1 and TRBJ2-7; TRBD1 matches 8 bases. The CDR3 has 16 residues. After removal of 2 bases from V and 6 bases from J, the junction contained 13 bases not matched to a gene. Germline CDR1 SGHRS, CDR2 YFSETQ. The CDR3 DNA reads TGCGCCAGCAGCTTTCAGGGGGCGGCCGACGGCGGCGAGCAGTACTTC. It is translated as CASSFQGAADGGEQYF.

The table lists this clone with a few counts. The V and J genes are TRBV5-1 and TRBJ1-5; D not certain. V was pared by 0 bases and J by 0 bases, with 7 bases between. The CDR3 has 15 amino acids. Germline-derived CDR1 and CDR2 are SGHRS and YFSETQ. CDR3: CASSLEAGSNQPQHF. CDR3 sequence (DNA): TGCGCCAGCAGCTTGGAGGCGGGTAGCAATCAGCCCCAGCATTTT.

This clone came up a few times. The rearrangement joins TRBV9 to TRBJ2-3; 10 bases match TRBD2. There are 17 residues in the CDR3. Trimming took 1 base from V and 6 from J; bases not matched to a gene: 11. From germline, CDR1 is SGDLS and CDR2 YYNGEE. DNA of the CDR3: TGTGCCAGCAGCGTAAGGAGCGGGGGGGGCTCCACGGATACGCAGTATTTT. The encoded protein is CASSVRSGGGSTDTQYF.

The chain couples TRBV6-1 to TRBJ2-2, with TRBD2 matching over 10 bases. Germline CDR1 MNHNS, CDR2 SASEGT. The V segment lost 4 bases and the J segment 8 bases; nucleotides outside the gene matches: 10. The CDR3 consists of 16 residues. CDR3 sequence reads: CASSALSGRARGELFF. CDR3 DNA sequence: TGTGCCAGCAGTGCGTTGAGCGGGAGGGCCAGGGGGGAGCTGTTTTTT.

This clone has a handful of counts. The chain links TRBV25-1 to TRBJ2-7, with D perhaps matching TRBD1 (6 bases). Germline CDR1 is MGHDK and CDR2 is SYGVNS. The CDR3 has 15 amino acids. V lost 7 bases to trimming and J lost 0 bases, with 16 bases between them. CDR3 nucleotides: TGTGCCAGCAACCCCTCTGACAGGCCCTCCTACGAGCAGTACTTC. It codes for CASNPSDRPSYEQYF.

In its sample, this clone was seen a few times. The rearrangement links TRBV9 to TRBJ2-5; D possibly corresponds to TRBD2 (6 bases). Trimming shortened V by 4 bases and J by 3 bases, and 16 bases separated the two germline ends. Looked up from germline, CDR1 is SGDLS and CDR2 is YYNGEE. The CDR3 is made up of 15 amino acids. The CDR3 spells CASSPGADMKETQYF. CDR3 DNA: TGTGCCAGCAGCCCGGGAGCAGATATGAAAGAGACCCAGTACTTC.

CDR3 coding DNA: TGTGCCAGCAGTGACCAGGATAAGCACTACGAGCAGTACTTC. Protein product: CASSDQDKHYEQYF. The chain joins TRBV2 to TRBJ2-7; D unresolved. This CDR3 is 14 amino acids long. CDR1 is SNHLY and CDR2 is FYNNEI in the germline V gene. Trimming left V 3 bases short and J 3 bases short, with 12 bases between.

The chain's CDR3 is CASRDLDRGLGVRQETQYF. CDR3 coding DNA: TGTGCCAGCAGGGACTTGGACAGGGGGCTAGGGGTCCGCCAAGAGACCCAGTACTTC. The rearrangement links TRBV27 to TRBJ2-5; 11 bases line up with TRBD1. CDR1 MNHEY and CDR2 SMNVEV come from the germline V gene (reference sequence). The CDR3 contains 19 residues. V dropped 6 bases and J dropped 1; count of bases not matched to a gene: 16.

V usage is TRBV11-2 and J usage is TRBJ1-2, with 7 bases that match TRBD1. This CDR3 region has 16 residues. The J segment lost 3 bases and the V segment lost 2 bases, leaving 9 bases of the junction unmatched. Germline V lookup: CDR1 SGHAT, CDR2 FQNNGV. CDR3 in amino acids: CASSLRGGDADYGYTF. The DNA of the CDR3 is TGTGCCAGCAGCTTACGAGGGGGCGATGCGGACTATGGCTACACCTTC.

This clone was counted only a few times. The rearrangement uses TRBV27 and TRBJ2-5; a weak D match, TRBD1 (5 bases). The V end lost 3 bases, the J end lost 3 bases, and 8 bases lay between the germline ends. CDR1 MNHEY and CDR2 SMNVEV come from the germline V gene (reference sequence). This CDR3 contains 13 residues. CDR3 in amino acids: CASSFRREETQYF. The CDR3 DNA reads TGTGCCAGCAGTTTCCGCAGGGAAGAGACCCAGTACTTC.

This clone was detected only a few times. The chain recombines TRBV28 with TRBJ1-2, with TRBD1 identical over 7 bases. V was clipped by 10 bases and J by 8 bases; unmatched bases: 10. Germline V gene sequence: CDR1 MDHEN, CDR2 SYDVKM. This CDR3 is built from 12 residues. CDR3 protein: CAILDRRWGYTF. Here the CDR3 DNA reads TGTGCCATCCTGGACAGGAGATGGGGCTACACCTTC.

Only a few counts were recorded for this clone. The chain has TRBV27 and TRBJ2-5; 8 positions match TRBD1. Losses at the gene ends were 3 bases for V and 2 bases for J; bases not matched to a gene: 17. The CDR3 has 19 amino acids. Germline lookup yields CDR1 MNHEY and CDR2 SMNVEV (reference sequence). The CDR3 is CASSFSRSMLGQVQETQYF. CDR3 bases: TGTGCCAGCAGTTTTTCTCGGTCCATGCTGGGACAGGTTCAAGAGACCCAGTACTTC.

The rearrangement links TRBV27 to TRBJ1-2; D might be TRBD1 (5 bases). Trimming removed 4 bases from V and 1 base from J, with 10 bases in between. Per germline, CDR1 MNHEY and CDR2 SMNVEV (reference sequence). The CDR3 consists of 14 residues. The CDR3 spells CASSYLDSNYGYTF. The CDR3 bases are TGTGCCAGCAGTTATCTCGACAGTAACTATGGCTACACCTTC.

The gene calls are TRBV5-4 and TRBJ1-1, with unresolved D. This CDR3 is built from 14 residues. Germline V lookup: CDR1 SGHNT, CDR2 YYREEE (reference sequence). V was cut by 0 bases and J by 8 bases, with 14 bases left in between. The CDR3 DNA sequence: TGTGCCAGCAGCTTGGCCTGGGCGAGCCGAGAAGCTTTCTTT. It codes for CASSLAWASREAFF.

This chain joins TRBV7-9 and TRBJ1-2; D unclear. Trimming pared 11 bases from V and 7 bases from J, leaving 20 bases between. CDR3 length equals 13 residues. Germline V gene data show CDR1 as SEHNR and CDR2 as FQNEAQ (reference sequence). The DNA for the CDR3 is TGTGCCTGCTCCCAGCAGGAGGGCTCTGGCTACACCTTC. Its translation is CACSQQEGSGYTF.

This chain uses TRBV5-4 with TRBJ2-3; TRBD2 matches at 12 bases. The CDR3 covers 17 residues. The germline gives CDR1 SGHNT, CDR2 YYREEE (reference sequence). Germline trimming cut 0 bases from V and 2 bases from J; bases unmatched to any gene: 4. This CDR3 reads CASSLGLAGEHTDTQYF. The CDR3 nucleotides are TGTGCCAGCAGCTTGGGACTAGCGGGAGAACACACAGATACGCAGTATTTT.

The chain employs TRBV4-1 and TRBJ2-5; 8 nucleotides agree with TRBD1. CDR1 MGHRA and CDR2 YSYEKL come from the germline V gene. After removal of 0 bases from V and 4 bases from J, the junction contained 4 bases not matched to a gene. This CDR3 contains 15 residues. CDR3 nucleotide sequence: TGCGCCAGCAGCCAAGATCTAACAGGGGGAGAGACCCAGTACTTC. Translation gives CASSQDLTGGETQYF.

This clone was observed a handful of times. One end of the junction is discordant with germline, which a read error may explain. CDR3 residues: CASSYGLASHNEQFF. The CDR3 nucleotides are TGTGCCAGCAGTTATGGACTAGCCTCCCACAATGAGCAGTTCTTC. The chain recombines TRBV6-5 with TRBJ2-1; 8 bases align to TRBD2. The CDR3 has 15 amino acids. Germline assignment: CDR1 MNHEY and CDR2 SVGAGI.

V gene TRBV5-8 combines with J gene TRBJ2-2; tentative D call: TRBD2 (7 bases). The germline gives CDR1 SGHTS, CDR2 YDEGEE. V dropped 0 bases and J dropped 0 bases, with 12 bases sitting between them. This CDR3 spans 17 amino acids. DNA of the CDR3: TGTGCCAGCAGCTTGGACTTGCGGGGGCCGAACACCGGGGAGCTGTTTTTT. Protein sequence: CASSLDLRGPNTGELFF.

This clone was counted a few times. The V gene is TRBV5-1, the J gene TRBJ2-7, with D possibly TRBD1 on 6 matching bases. The CDR3 spans 15 residues. Trimming removed 1 base from V and 1 base from J, with 12 bases in between. CDR1 SGHRS and CDR2 YFSETQ come from the germline V gene. The CDR3 DNA reads TGCGCCAGCAGCTTGCGGACAGAGATTTCCTACGAGCAGTACTTC. This sequence encodes CASSLRTEISYEQYF.

In its sample, this clone was seen a few times. The V and J genes are TRBV9 and TRBJ1-2; D uncertain. The V gene's germline CDR1 is SGDLS and CDR2 YYNGEE. This CDR3 contains 13 residues. The ends were cut back, 3 bases at V and 5 bases at J, with 11 bases in the middle. CDR3 amino acids: CASSESEAYGYTF. Written as DNA, the CDR3 is TGTGCCAGCAGCGAGTCGGAGGCTTATGGCTACACCTTC.

This clone was detected a few times. J is TRBJ2-2 and V is TRBV28; D unresolved. The CDR3 has 15 amino acids. Per germline, CDR1 MDHEN and CDR2 SYDVKM. Deletions cut 3 bases from V and 4 bases from J, with 12 bases between. CDR3 in DNA: TGTGCCAGCAGTTTGTCCCGAGCCGGCACCGGGGAGCTGTTTTTT. Translated: CASSLSRAGTGELFF.

With respect to this clone: The sample carries other DNA sequences with the same CDR3. The genes are TRBV7-9 and TRBJ1-4, with D possibly matching TRBD1 (6 bases). V was cut by 5 bases and J by 0 bases, with 10 bases left in between. Germline V gene data show CDR1 as SEHNR and CDR2 as FQNEAQ (reference sequence). The CDR3 has 15 amino acids. In DNA form, the CDR3 reads TGTGCCAGCAGCCCGACAGGAGCAACTAATGAAAAACTGTTTTTT. Translated: CASSPTGATNEKLFF.

There are a few counts of this clone. The J gene is TRBJ1-1, the V gene TRBV6-5, with 12 bases identical to TRBD1. The CDR3 totals 15 residues. Trimming cost V 6 bases and J 6 bases; bases outside gene matches: 8. Germline V gives CDR1 MNHEY, CDR2 SVGAGI. The chain's CDR3 is CASRPGTGGSAEAFF. In nucleotides, the CDR3 is TGTGCCAGCAGACCCGGGACAGGGGGCTCGGCTGAAGCTTTCTTT.